Shown below are 30 T cell receptor beta chains from a single sample sequenced in a study of CD8+CD57+ T cells in acquired aplastic anemia. Only patients with CD8+CD57+ cell expansion on flow cytometry were chosen for sequencing. Both TCR beta VDJ combination and CDR3 sequence profiling were carried out. Genomic DNA was the template for this profiling. TCRdb passed the reads through MiXCR, listing each CDR3 protein once. The table has around 150,000 distinct CDR3 sequences, 48% seen once. Source material: sorted CD4+, CD8+, or CD8+CD57+ T cells (not recorded which) from PBMCs. Source of these receptors: a human donor with aplastic anemia.

V usage is TRBV20-1 and J usage is TRBJ2-3; D is possibly TRBD1 (5 bases). Germline CDR1 DFQATT, CDR2 SNEGSKA (reference sequence). The CDR3 is 15 amino acids. V gave up 8 bases and J gave up 3 bases, with 21 bases separating them. The CDR3 protein is CSPSTRTWYTDTQYF. Written as DNA, the CDR3 is TGCAGTCCCTCGACCAGGACATGGTATACAGATACGCAGTATTTT.

The chain recombines TRBV2 with TRBJ2-2; D unresolved. V was cut by 8 bases and J by 4 bases, with 11 bases left in between. Germline V gene sequence: CDR1 SNHLY, CDR2 FYNNEI. The CDR3 extends over 13 amino acids. The CDR3 reads CASPTTATGELFF. The CDR3 region has the DNA TGTGCCAGCCCCACGACTGCCACCGGGGAGCTGTTTTTT.

The chain joins TRBV20-1 to TRBJ2-7, with no clear D. The V gene lost 3 bases and the J gene lost 5 bases, with 11 bases spanning the gap. The CDR3 is 12 amino acids. Per germline, CDR1 DFQATT and CDR2 SNEGSKA (reference sequence). CDR3 in amino acids: CSASGLRDEQYF. The CDR3 DNA follows: TGCAGTGCTAGTGGTCTAAGGGACGAGCAGTACTTC.

The V and J genes are TRBV28 and TRBJ2-3; 7 bases agree with TRBD2. Germline CDR1 and CDR2: MDHEN and SYDVKM. V lost 2 bases to trimming and J lost 2 bases; unmatched junction nucleotides: 4. The CDR3 consists of 15 residues. The CDR3 nucleotides read TGTGCCAGCAGTTTACTAGCGGATACCACAGATACGCAGTATTTT. It codes for CASSLLADTTDTQYF.

This clonotype was counted only a few times. This could be a read error, since a much larger clone is one nucleotide away. This chain connects TRBV20-1 to TRBJ1-1; 8 nucleotides agree with TRBD1. With V trimmed by 3 bases and J by 4 bases, 4 bases remained unmatched. The CDR3 is 13 residues long. Germline V gene lookup returns CDR1 DFQATT and CDR2 SNEGSKA (reference sequence). The CDR3 DNA reads TGCAGTGCTAGCACCGGGACAGGCACTGAAGCTTTCTTT. Translated: CSASTGTGTEAFF.

The chain carries TRBV5-1 and TRBJ1-2; D is ambiguous. This CDR3 is built from 13 residues. Germline V gives CDR1 SGHRS, CDR2 YFSETQ. V was clipped by 0 bases and J by 6 bases, with 9 bases between them. The CDR3: CASSLAGQDGYTF. The DNA of the CDR3 is TGCGCCAGCAGCTTGGCCGGGCAGGATGGCTACACCTTC.

This clonotype is judged medium-sized (0.01 to 0.1%). The chain employs TRBV4-3 and TRBJ1-3; 10 bases fit TRBD1. The germline CDR1 and CDR2 sequences are LGHNA and YSLEER. Germline trimming cut 0 bases from V and 4 bases from J; bases unmatched to any gene: 6. The CDR3 is 17 amino acids. In DNA, the CDR3 is TGCGCCAGCAGCCAAGAATGGGGACAGGGGATAGGAAACACCATATATTTT. Its translation: CASSQEWGQGIGNTIYF.

This clonotype has a count of ten or more. The rearrangement uses TRBV6-1 and TRBJ1-5; TRBD1 is a possible D gene (5 bases). CDR1 is MNHNS and CDR2 is SASEGT in the germline V gene. The CDR3 is made up of 16 amino acids. V lost 1 base to trimming and J lost 6 bases, with 16 bases between them. CDR3 sequence reads: CASSEGGGGLTQPQHF. DNA for the CDR3: TGTGCCAGCAGTGAAGGAGGCGGGGGACTCACTCAGCCCCAGCATTTT.

The chain links TRBV29-1 to TRBJ2-2, with 11 nucleotides matching TRBD2. Germline CDR1 reads SQVTM; CDR2 reads ANQGSEA. This CDR3 region has 17 residues. The J segment lost 0 bases and the V segment lost 7 bases, leaving 10 bases of the junction unmatched. The CDR3 sequence: CSAGGASGGTNTGELFF. The CDR3 nucleotides read TGCAGCGCGGGAGGTGCTAGCGGGGGGACGAACACCGGGGAGCTGTTTTTT.

This clonotype was picked up many times. The chain is built from TRBV19 and TRBJ2-1; no firm D call. Deletions cut 7 bases from V and 3 bases from J, with 16 bases between. Germline CDR1 reads LNHDA; CDR2 reads SQIVND (reference sequence). The CDR3 runs to 15 residues. CDR3 nucleotide sequence: TGTGCCAGTACCCTGGATGGCGGAGACTACAATGAGCAGTTCTTC. Translation: CASTLDGGDYNEQFF. Based on the CDR3 plus reference TRBV19 and TRBJ2-1, the full variable domain is DGGITQSPKYLFRKEGQNVTLSCEQNLNHDAMYWYRQDPGQGLRLIYYSQIVNDFQKGDIAEGYSVSREKKESFPLTVTSAQKNPTAFYLCASTLDGGDYNEQFFGPGTRLTVL.

The V call is TRBV29-1, the J call TRBJ2-3; no reliable D call. Germline CDR1 is SQVTM and CDR2 is ANQGSEA. The CDR3 totals 12 residues. V lost 5 bases and J lost 4, with 10 bases in between. CDR3 in DNA: TGCAGCGTTCACAAGCCCGCAGATACGCAGTATTTT. Protein sequence: CSVHKPADTQYF.

A few counts support this clonotype. This rearrangement joins TRBV10-1 to TRBJ2-1; D possibly corresponds to TRBD1 (5 bases). The CDR3 spans 13 residues. CDR1 is WNHNN and CDR2 is SYGVQD in the germline V gene (reference sequence). V lost 3 bases to trimming and J lost 3 bases, with 6 bases between them. The CDR3 DNA follows: TGCGCCAGCAGTGAAGGACACTACAATGAGCAGTTCTTC. Translating it yields CASSEGHYNEQFF.

With regard to this clonotype: A much bigger clone sits one base away, suggesting this may be a read error. The CDR3 is CASSLRDSWANVLTF. The CDR3 DNA reads as TGTGCCAGCAGCCTCCGTGACTCTTGGGCCAACGTCCTGACTTTC. V usage is TRBV7-2 and J usage is TRBJ2-6; D is undetermined. The CDR3 covers 15 residues. Germline CDR1 is SGHTA and CDR2 is FQGNSA.

In the case of this clonotype: The conserved final phenylalanine or tryptophan is absent from the CDR3, which likely points to a read error. The rearrangement links TRBV19 to TRBJ1-2; D is possibly TRBD1 (5 bases). Trimming removed 6 bases at V and 6 bases at J, with 14 bases between. Germline V gene sequence: CDR1 LNHDA, CDR2 SQIVND (reference sequence). This CDR3 contains 13 residues. The CDR3 sequence is CASRTGRDHGYTL. The CDR3 DNA reads as TGTGCCAGTAGGACGGGCAGGGATCATGGCTACACCCTC.

This clonotype was counted a few times. The chain links TRBV10-3 to TRBJ2-7, with 7 bases identical to TRBD1. V trimming: 0 bases; J trimming: 0 bases; junction bases outside the gene matches: 5. Germline values: CDR1 ENHRY, CDR2 SYGVKD. This CDR3 is 16 amino acids long. CDR3 region: CAISESIPGGSYEQYF. The CDR3 bases are TGTGCCATCAGTGAGTCGATCCCAGGGGGCTCCTACGAGCAGTACTTC.

The chain's CDR3 is CASSDGLTGPSGYTF. The CDR3 DNA is TGCGCCAGCAGTGATGGCCTGACGGGTCCTAGTGGCTACACCTTC. V usage is TRBV10-2 and J usage is TRBJ1-2, with D unclear. The CDR3 length is 15 residues. Trimming left V 3 bases short and J 7 bases short, with 18 bases between. CDR1 is WSHSY, CDR2 SAAADI, per germline.

This clonotype appeared once. The chain employs TRBV10-3 and TRBJ2-1; 9 bases match TRBD1. In germline, CDR1 is ENHRY, CDR2 SYGVKD. The V segment lost 8 bases and the J segment 9 bases; nucleotides outside the gene matches: 5. The CDR3 extends over 12 amino acids. The CDR3 sequence is CAIGQGRSEQFF. CDR3 DNA sequence: TGTGCCATCGGACAGGGGAGGAGTGAGCAGTTCTTC.

Many counts were recorded for this clonotype. This chain links TRBV7-2 with TRBJ1-1, with 7 bases fitting TRBD1. CDR1 is SGHTA and CDR2 is FQGNSA in the germline V gene. The CDR3 spans 15 residues. V lost 3 bases, J lost 6 bases, and 10 bases stayed unmatched. The CDR3 DNA is TGTGCCAGCAGCTTGATAGGACAGGTTGGGGCTGAAGCTTTCTTT. This translates into CASSLIGQVGAEAFF.

J is TRBJ2-7 and V is TRBV11-2; TRBD1 is a possible D gene (7 bases). The CDR3 is made up of 18 amino acids. V lost 1 base to trimming and J lost 2 bases, with 21 bases between them. Germline loops: CDR1 SGHAT, CDR2 FQNNGV. The CDR3 spells CASSLVVATGRPTYEQYF. For the CDR3, the DNA is TGTGCCAGCAGCTTAGTAGTAGCGACAGGGAGGCCTACCTACGAGCAGTACTTC.

This clonotype was seen repeatedly, ten times or more. The rearrangement uses TRBV7-9 and TRBJ2-7; D not certain. Trimming pared 5 bases from V and 0 bases from J, leaving 8 bases between. The CDR3 length is 13 residues. The germline gives CDR1 SEHNR, CDR2 FQNEAQ (reference sequence). The CDR3 coding sequence is TGTGCCAGCAGCCCTTGGGACTCCTACGAGCAGTACTTC. The encoded protein is CASSPWDSYEQYF.

Points on this clonotype: This may arise from a read error, as a much more abundant clone is one base away. The chain uses TRBV6-5 and TRBJ1-2; D possibly corresponds to TRBD1 (5 bases). With 0 bases removed from V and 11 bases from J, the gap between germline ends came to 19 bases. This CDR3 is built from 15 residues. Germline V gene data show CDR1 as MNHEY and CDR2 as SVGAGI. The CDR3 protein is CASSYSTGGEHVYTF. CDR3 coding DNA: TGTGCCAGCAGTTACTCCACCGGAGGGGAGCATGTTTACACCTTC.

The chain employs TRBV6-4 and TRBJ2-3; 11 nucleotides line up with TRBD2. V lost 3 bases, J lost 4 bases, and 0 bases stayed unmatched. The CDR3 sequence is 14 residues long. CDR1 and CDR2 (germline): MRHNA, SNTAGT. In DNA form, the CDR3 reads TGTGCCAGCAGTGAACTAGCGGGGGCAGATACGCAGTATTTT. This sequence encodes CASSELAGADTQYF.

The sample holds many counts of this clonotype. The rearrangement joins TRBV25-1 to TRBJ2-3; D uncertain. This CDR3 contains 12 residues. Germline loops: CDR1 MGHDK, CDR2 SYGVNS. Trimming shortened V by 4 bases and J by 7 bases, and 9 bases separated the two germline ends. Here the CDR3 DNA reads TGTGCCAGCAGTGTGCGCCCCAATACGCAGTATTTT. Translation gives CASSVRPNTQYF. Full variable domain (outside the CDR3, taken from reference TRBV25-1 and TRBJ2-3): EADIYQTPRYLVIGTGKKITLECSQTMGHDKMYWYQQDPGMELHLIHYSYGVNSTEKGDLSSESTVSRIRTEHFPLTLESARPSHTSQYLCASSVRPNTQYFGPGTRLTVL.

This clonotype was seen ten or more times. CDR3 loop: CASSETSLYNEQFF. Here the CDR3 DNA reads TGTGCCAGCAGTGAAACTAGCCTTTACAATGAGCAGTTCTTC. The chain carries TRBV6-4 and TRBJ2-1; a weak D match, TRBD2 (6 bases). The CDR3 loop spans 14 amino acids. Trimming left V 3 bases short and J 4 bases short, with 10 bases between. Germline V lookup: CDR1 MRHNA, CDR2 SNTAGT.

This chain links TRBV5-1 with TRBJ2-7; 9 nucleotides match TRBD2. This CDR3 has 14 amino acids. Germline values: CDR1 SGHRS, CDR2 YFSETQ. V lost 0 bases, J lost 5 bases, and 3 bases stayed unmatched. CDR3 loop: CASSLGTSADEQYF. The CDR3 DNA reads as TGCGCCAGCAGCTTGGGGACTAGCGCCGACGAGCAGTACTTC.

The rearrangement uses TRBV10-3 and TRBJ1-5; 7 positions agree with TRBD1. The CDR3 is 14 amino acids. V gave up 6 bases and J gave up 2 bases; unmatched junction bases: 4. Germline values: CDR1 ENHRY, CDR2 SYGVKD. The CDR3 DNA reads TGTGCCATCAGAGACACAGGGGGCAATCAGCCCCAGCATTTT. This translates into CAIRDTGGNQPQHF.

CDR3 region: CASRRGGGAGTEAFF. The CDR3, as DNA: TGTGCCAGCAGACGAGGGGGGGGAGCGGGGACTGAAGCTTTCTTT. The chain employs TRBV25-1 and TRBJ1-1; TRBD1 might be the D (6 bases). The V end was cut by 6 bases, the J end by 5 bases, with 19 bases between. This CDR3 comprises 15 residues. Germline assignment: CDR1 MGHDK and CDR2 SYGVNS.

In its sample, this clonotype was seen a few times. The V and J genes are TRBV7-9 and TRBJ2-5; D unclear. This CDR3 region has 14 residues. Between the trimmed V and J ends, which lost 5 bases and 3 bases, there was a span of 13 bases. CDR1 is SEHNR and CDR2 is FQNEAQ in the germline V gene (reference sequence). The CDR3 coding sequence is TGTGCCAGCAGCACCTTAGGCGGCAAAGAGACCCAGTACTTC. This gives the protein CASSTLGGKETQYF.

This clonotype was seen a handful of times. The rearrangement joins TRBV6-5 to TRBJ2-2; D is perhaps TRBD2 (6 bases). The ends were cut back, 2 bases at V and 4 bases at J, with 11 bases in the middle. The CDR3 sequence is 15 residues long. Germline loops: CDR1 MNHEY, CDR2 SVGAGI. This chain's CDR3 is CASSYASGGTGELFF. In nucleotides, the CDR3 is TGTGCCAGCAGTTACGCTTCCGGGGGCACCGGGGAGCTGTTTTTT.

CDR3 in DNA: TGCAGTGCTAGGAATCTGGGGCAGGGGGAGGCCCAGTACTTC. Translating it yields CSARNLGQGEAQYF. The chain is built from TRBV20-1 and TRBJ2-5; maybe TRBD1 (7 bases). This CDR3 has 14 residues. Germline V gene lookup returns CDR1 DFQATT and CDR2 SNEGSKA (reference sequence). The germline V and J ends were trimmed by 3 bases and 9 bases, with 20 bases remaining between them.